One sample yielded the 2 T cell receptor beta chains listed below, sequenced in a study of blood T cells in healthy people across ages. A sample-barcoded 5' primer and a J-beta primer mix were used in a second PCR of about 6 to 11 cycles. TCRdb re-called the 5' RACE reads through MiXCR, storing one row per CDR3 protein. The table has about 1,400,000 distinct CDR3 sequences, 59% seen once. The sequencing input was blood. All receptors derive from a man younger than 35 in good health.

This clonotype showed up many times. The rearrangement links TRBV2 to TRBJ2-3; 10 bases map to TRBD2. Germline assignment: CDR1 SNHLY and CDR2 FYNNEI. The CDR3 consists of 15 residues. Trimming took 7 bases from V and 3 from J; bases not matched to a gene: 7. This chain's CDR3 is CASKSGLAVTDTQYF. CDR3 coding DNA: TGTGCCAGCAAATCCGGACTAGCGGTTACAGATACGCAGTATTTT.

The chain couples TRBV29-1 to TRBJ2-7, with D unclear. This CDR3 contains 12 residues. Germline V gene sequence: CDR1 SQVTM, CDR2 ANQGSEA. Trimming removed 3 bases at V and 1 base at J, with 7 bases between. The CDR3 DNA follows: TGCAGCGTTGACTGGCTTTCCTACGAGCAGTACTTC. Protein product: CSVDWLSYEQYF.